This TCR beta chain was sequenced during a study of patients and donors after allogeneic stem cell transplantation. Each CDR3 protein gets one entry after TCRdb re-called the RT-PCR reads with MiXCR. The table lists more than 75,000 distinct CDR3 sequences, around 5% of them singletons, with less than 3% in the top ten. Trimming left V 1 base short and J 3 bases short, with 12 bases between. The germline CDR1 and CDR2 sequences are DFQATT and SNEGSKA (reference sequence). CDR3 length equals 15 residues. There are many counts of this clonotype. The chain combines TRBV20-1 with TRBJ2-2; D unresolved. The specimen sequenced was blood, either unsorted or a sorted T cell fraction (not recorded which). The sequence derives from a human donor who was either an allogeneic HSCT recipient or a stem cell or donor lymphocyte infusion donor (not recorded which). It is not recorded whose cells these are; they may come from a transplant donor. The CDR3 region has the DNA TGCAGTGCTAGAGCTGGCTCACGAGACACCGGGGAGCTGTTTTTT. Residues: CSARAGSRDTGELFF.